The 28 T cell receptor beta chains below all came from one sample that was sequenced in a study of blood T cell repertoires in COVID-19. Using immunoSEQ multiplex PCR, the repertoire was profiled, and TCRdb retains in-frame clones only, with some absent. The data hold roughly 180,000 clones, with around 82% observed a single time. The specimen was PBMCs or T cells enriched from blood (not recorded which). The receptor source for this set is a man aged 40-50 years who had recovered from COVID-19.

V is TRBV28 and J is TRBJ1-3; perhaps TRBD1 as D (5 bases). V shed 3 bases and J shed 7 bases, with 13 bases lying between them. The V gene's germline CDR1 is MDHEN and CDR2 SYDVKM. The CDR3 is made up of 14 amino acids. CDR3 in amino acids: CASSLGTPGNTIYF. CDR3 bases: TGTGCCAGCAGTTTGGGGACTCCGGGTAACACCATATATTTT. Supplemented by reference TRBV28 and TRBJ1-3, the full variable domain reads DVKVTQSSRYLVKRTGEKVFLECVQDMDHENMFWYRQDPGLGLRLIYFSYDVKMKEKGDIPEGYSVSREKKERFSLILESASTNQTSMYLCASSLGTPGNTIYFGEGSWLTVV.

J is TRBJ1-6 and V is TRBV4-3; 9 nucleotides line up with TRBD1. V shed 4 bases and J 11 bases; nucleotides not matched to a gene: 6. The germline CDR1 and CDR2 sequences are LGHNA and YSLEER. The CDR3 covers 14 residues. The CDR3 coding sequence is TGCGCCAGCAGCCCCGGGACAGGGAATCCACCCCTCCACTTT. The encoded protein is CASSPGTGNPPLHF.

The chain is built from TRBV5-8 and TRBJ2-5, with 10 bases fitting TRBD2. From germline, CDR1 is SGHTS and CDR2 YDEGEE. J was trimmed by 4 bases and V by 1 base; bases with no gene match: 7. The CDR3 spans 16 residues. The CDR3 region is CASSLSVSGRRETQYF. The CDR3 coding sequence is TGTGCCAGCAGCTTGTCTGTTAGCGGGAGGAGAGAGACCCAGTACTTC.

This clone was recorded only once. V usage is TRBV9 and J usage is TRBJ2-2; D not certain. Deletions cut 3 bases from V and 1 base from J, with 4 bases between. The CDR3 sequence is 13 residues long. CDR1 SGDLS and CDR2 YYNGEE come from the germline V gene. CDR3 region: CASSGENTGELFF. CDR3 bases: TGTGCCAGCAGCGGAGAGAACACCGGGGAGCTGTTTTTT.

This rearrangement joins TRBV30 to TRBJ1-4; no definite D call. Trimming left V 1 base short and J 6 bases short, with 9 bases between. The CDR3 is made up of 13 amino acids. Germline lookup yields CDR1 GTSNPN and CDR2 SVGIG (reference sequence). The CDR3 DNA reads TGTGCCTGGAGTGCCCGGGGATATGAAAAACTGTTTTTT. Translated, it gives CAWSARGYEKLFF. The entire variable domain, with the rest obtained from reference TRBV30 and TRBJ1-4, is as follows: SQTIHQWPATLVQPVGSPLSLECTVEGTSNPNLYWYRQAAGRGLQLLFYSVGIGQISSEVPQNLSASRPQDRQFILSSKKLLLSDSGFYLCAWSARGYEKLFFGSGTQLSVL.

The chain joins TRBV6-5 to TRBJ2-7, with TRBD1 matching over 9 bases. The CDR3 covers 12 residues. The germline gives CDR1 MNHEY, CDR2 SVGAGI. V trimming: 8 bases; J trimming: 6 bases; junction bases outside the gene matches: 5. CDR3: CASRTGVSEQYV. The DNA for the CDR3 is TGTGCCAGCCGGACAGGGGTGTCCGAGCAGTACGTC.

The gene calls are TRBV7-9 and TRBJ1-4, with 7 bases aligning to TRBD1. Germline V CDR1 and CDR2: SEHNR, FQNEAQ (reference sequence). The V gene end was trimmed by 6 bases and the J gene end by 7 bases; junction bases not matched to a gene: 8. The CDR3 runs 14 residues. The chain's CDR3 is CASRADRDSEKLFF. CDR3 sequence (DNA): TGTGCCAGCAGAGCAGACAGGGATAGTGAAAAACTGTTTTTT.

Regarding this clone: The same CDR3 can be traced to other DNA sequences in this sample. The J gene is TRBJ2-1, the V gene TRBV7-9; D call uncertain. Germline loops: CDR1 SEHNR, CDR2 FQNEAQ (reference sequence). This CDR3 has 11 residues. Trimming pared 2 bases from V and 10 bases from J, leaving 6 bases between. The CDR3 is CASSLSGEQFF. In nucleotides, the CDR3 is TGTGCCAGCAGCTTATCAGGAGAGCAGTTCTTC.

The J gene is TRBJ2-5, the V gene TRBV3-1 (or the pseudogene TRBV3-2); 10 positions agree with TRBD1. The CDR3 runs 15 residues. Germline CDR1 is LGHDT and CDR2 is YNNKEL (reference sequence). J gave up 5 bases and V 4 bases, and 7 bases lay outside the gene matches. CDR3 sequence reads: CASSPPGTGVETQYF. The CDR3 bases are TGTGCCAGCAGCCCCCCCGGGACAGGGGTGGAGACCCAGTACTTC.

The CDR3, as DNA: TGTGCCAGCAGTTACTCGAAGTCTAGGACTCCATCGATCTACTACGAGCAGTACTTC. It translates to CASSYSKSRTPSIYYEQYF. This rearrangement joins TRBV6-2 or TRBV6-3 to TRBJ2-7, with D possibly being TRBD2 (5 bases). V was shortened by 0 bases and J by 3 bases, with 24 bases between the two germline ends. The CDR3 is 19 residues long. Germline V gene data show CDR1 as MNHEY and CDR2 as SVGEGT.

The gene calls are TRBV28 and TRBJ2-1, with 8 bases that match TRBD2. This CDR3 is 16 amino acids long. Germline V gene data show CDR1 as MDHEN and CDR2 as SYDVKM. The J segment lost 8 bases and the V segment lost 4 bases, leaving 13 bases of the junction unmatched. CDR3 in amino acids: CASSSPRREARDEQFF. DNA of the CDR3: TGTGCCAGCAGTTCCCCGCGGCGGGAGGCCAGGGATGAGCAGTTCTTC.

This chain uses TRBV14 with TRBJ2-1, with TRBD2 matching over 13 bases. Germline CDR1 is SGHDN and CDR2 is FVKESK. CDR3 length equals 20 residues. V lost 1 base, J lost 7 bases, and 16 bases stayed unmatched. The CDR3: CASSQGWTSGGAFPANEQFF. In DNA form, the CDR3 reads TGTGCCAGCAGCCAAGGATGGACTAGCGGGGGCGCCTTTCCCGCGAATGAGCAGTTCTTC.

The V call is TRBV4-3, the J call TRBJ2-5, with 15 bases identical to TRBD2. CDR3 length: 17 amino acids. CDR1 and CDR2 from the germline V gene are LGHNA and YSLEER. Germline trimming cut 5 bases from V and 1 base from J; bases unmatched to any gene: 5. The CDR3 sequence is CASSGLAGGTRQETQYF. The CDR3 nucleotides read TGCGCCAGCAGCGGACTAGCGGGAGGGACTCGCCAAGAGACCCAGTACTTC.

The gene calls are TRBV7-2 and TRBJ2-7; 14 positions match TRBD2. V dropped 1 base and J dropped 6; count of bases not matched to a gene: 8. The CDR3 has 17 residues. CDR1 and CDR2 (germline): SGHTA, FQGNSA. This CDR3 is CASSLGGTSGRGFEQYF. The CDR3 coding sequence is TGTGCCAGCAGCTTAGGTGGGACTAGCGGGAGAGGGTTCGAGCAGTACTTC.

The chain uses TRBV3-1 (or the pseudogene TRBV3-2) and TRBJ2-5; D not resolved. Trimming took off 3 bases at V and 4 bases at J, with 9 bases between the two ends. The CDR3 extends over 13 amino acids. Germline loops: CDR1 LGHDT, CDR2 YNNKEL (reference sequence). DNA of the CDR3: TGTGCCAGCAGCCAGGGCTCCCTAGAGACCCAGTACTTC. This translates into CASSQGSLETQYF.

The chain recombines TRBV29-1 with TRBJ1-5, with 11 nucleotides matching TRBD1. Germline V gives CDR1 SQVTM, CDR2 ANQGSEA. With 7 bases clipped from V and 6 bases from J, the junction kept 5 bases outside the gene matches. This CDR3 has 13 amino acids. CDR3 bases: TGCAGCGCCGGACAGGGGGCTTCTCAGCCCCAGCATTTT. This sequence encodes CSAGQGASQPQHF.

This chain links TRBV7-3 with TRBJ2-5; TRBD2 matches 12 bases. Germline assignment: CDR1 SGHTA and CDR2 FQGTGA. The CDR3 is 18 amino acids. Trimming cost V 0 bases and J 2 bases; bases outside gene matches: 7. CDR3 residues: CASSLTILAGGTQETQYF. CDR3 DNA sequence: TGTGCCAGCAGCTTAACGATCCTAGCGGGGGGGACTCAAGAGACCCAGTACTTC.

The chain has TRBV6-5 and TRBJ2-5; D call uncertain. Trimming took off 5 bases at V and 9 bases at J, with 22 bases between the two ends. The germline gives CDR1 MNHEY, CDR2 SVGAGI. The CDR3 extends over 15 amino acids. CDR3 nucleotides: TGTGCCAGCAGTCTTAGAGCCGTCGCCAAAGTCGCCCAGTACTTC. It translates to CASSLRAVAKVAQYF.

The chain has TRBV7-3 and TRBJ2-2, with D possibly matching TRBD1 (6 bases). The V gene's germline CDR1 is SGHTA and CDR2 FQGTGA. The CDR3 has 15 amino acids. Trimming shortened V by 5 bases and J by 0 bases, and 10 bases separated the two germline ends. The CDR3 coding sequence is TGTGCCAGCAGCCCGCAGGGGCCGAACACCGGGGAGCTGTTTTTT. It is translated as CASSPQGPNTGELFF.

This clone was seen more than once but under ten times. The chain employs TRBV27 and TRBJ1-5; no clear D. CDR1 is MNHEY, CDR2 SMNVEV, per germline (reference sequence). This CDR3 is built from 13 residues. Trimming removed 2 bases from V and 5 bases from J, with 7 bases in between. CDR3 in amino acids: CASSLNAYQPQHF. DNA of the CDR3: TGTGCCAGCAGTTTAAACGCGTATCAGCCCCAGCATTTT.

CDR3 in amino acids: CASSLGQLNEKLFF. The CDR3 coding sequence is TGTGCCAGCAGCCTGGGACAGCTTAATGAAAAACTGTTTTTT. V is TRBV5-5 and J is TRBJ1-4; 7 nucleotides line up with TRBD1. The CDR3 extends over 14 amino acids. CDR1 is SGHKS and CDR2 is YYEKEE in the germline V gene (reference sequence). After removal of 4 bases from V and 4 bases from J, the junction contained 4 bases not matched to a gene. The variable domain in full, completed from reference TRBV5-5 and TRBJ1-4, reads DAGVTQSPTHLIKTRGQQVTLRCSPISGHKSVSWYQQVLGQGPQFIFQYYEKEERGRGNFPDRFSARQFPNYSSELNVNALLLGDSALYLCASSLGQLNEKLFFGSGTQLSVL.

The chain carries TRBV5-6 and TRBJ2-1, with D tentatively TRBD1 (5 bases). This CDR3 is 12 amino acids long. In germline, CDR1 is SGHDT, CDR2 YYEEEE. V lost 6 bases and J lost 8, with 12 bases in between. The CDR3 spells CASNWGPYEQFF. The DNA for the CDR3 is TGTGCCAGCAATTGGGGCCCCTATGAGCAGTTCTTC.

V gene TRBV27 combines with J gene TRBJ1-2; 9 nucleotides line up with TRBD1. Looked up from germline, CDR1 is MNHEY and CDR2 is SMNVEV (reference sequence). The CDR3 contains 16 residues. V was clipped by 5 bases and J by 4 bases; unmatched bases: 11. The CDR3 protein is CASSPLTGGNFYGYTF. CDR3 bases: TGTGCCAGCAGTCCCTTAACAGGGGGCAATTTCTATGGCTACACCTTC.

V is TRBV5-1 and J is TRBJ1-2; TRBD1 is a possible D gene (5 bases). Trimming took 5 bases from V and 2 from J, leaving 25 bases between them. CDR3 length equals 18 residues. From germline, CDR1 is SGHRS and CDR2 YFSETQ. The CDR3 spells CASSLTFLSRGSNYGYTF. As DNA, the CDR3 is TGCGCCAGCAGTTTGACCTTCTTATCTAGGGGTTCCAACTATGGCTACACCTTC.

The chain recombines TRBV30 with TRBJ2-1, with TRBD2 as a possible D gene (5 bases). V was trimmed by 5 bases and J by 2 bases, leaving 10 bases between them. The length of the CDR3 is 13 residues. CDR1 is GTSNPN, CDR2 SVGIG, per germline (reference sequence). The CDR3 region has the DNA TGTGCCTGGTCGAGAGGGACCTACAATGAGCAGTTCTTC. Translation: CAWSRGTYNEQFF. Full variable domain (missing parts from reference TRBV30 and TRBJ2-1): SQTIHQWPATLVQPVGSPLSLECTVEGTSNPNLYWYRQAAGRGLQLLFYSVGIGQISSEVPQNLSASRPQDRQFILSSKKLLLSDSGFYLCAWSRGTYNEQFFGPGTRLTVL.

This clone has just one count. The genes are TRBV5-4 and TRBJ2-1; TRBD2 aligns across 11 bases. This CDR3 is 18 amino acids long. J gave up 5 bases and V 2 bases, and 12 bases lay outside the gene matches. Germline V gives CDR1 SGHNT, CDR2 YYREEE (reference sequence). This chain's CDR3 is CASSFPRLAGRSDNEQFF. The DNA for the CDR3 is TGTGCCAGCAGCTTCCCTCGACTAGCGGGAAGGTCGGACAATGAGCAGTTCTTC.

This clone appeared a single time. The rearrangement links TRBV5-1 to TRBJ2-5; 8 nucleotides align to TRBD1. The V segment lost 2 bases and the J segment 4 bases; nucleotides outside the gene matches: 4. This CDR3 has 14 residues. CDR1 SGHRS and CDR2 YFSETQ come from the germline V gene. DNA for the CDR3: TGCGCCAGCAGCTTCCAGGGGGCATCAGAGACCCAGTACTTC. Protein sequence: CASSFQGASETQYF.

The chain has TRBV4-3 and TRBJ1-2; 7 positions agree with TRBD1. V was clipped by 5 bases and J by 4 bases; unmatched bases: 10. Germline CDR1 is LGHNA and CDR2 is YSLEER. The CDR3 consists of 15 residues. In DNA form, the CDR3 reads TGCGCCAGCAGCAGAGACCCCGGGACAGCCTATGGCTACACCTTC. This translates into CASSRDPGTAYGYTF.